This entry features one T cell receptor beta chain sequence. The repertoire was sequenced with immunoSEQ multiplex PCR; TCRdb's copy has only in-frame clones and lacks some. The table shows some 70,000 clones, with about nine tenths occurring only once. These data come from a study of technical replicates of blood from four donors. CDR1 and CDR2 from the germline V gene are SGDLS and YYNGEE. The CDR3 extends over 14 amino acids. Trimming took off 0 bases at V and 4 bases at J, with 7 bases between the two ends. This chain joins TRBV9 and TRBJ1-4; a weak D match, TRBD1 (5 bases). The origin of this receptor is a human donor in good health. Some clones in this sample may be carry-over from other donors' samples. The sample consisted of PBMCs. CDR3 sequence (DNA): TGTGCCAGCAGCGTAGGAGACAGTAATGAAAAACTGTTTTTT. Its translation is CASSVGDSNEKLFF.